The rows below give T cell receptor beta chains drawn from one sample of a study of Graves' ophthalmopathy and Graves' hyperthyroidism. TCRdb ran MiXCR on the multiplex PCR reads and lists one entry per CDR3 protein. The sample gives 650,000 to 900,000 distinct CDR3 sequences, 35% to 50% of which show up once; 40% to 55% is in the top ten. The specimen was peripheral blood. The receptors stem from an adult man with Graves' ophthalmopathy. Both conserved end residues are part of each CDR3. Each record gives: D gene, J gene, clone size, V gene, CDR3 DNA, CDR3 protein. D genes are given only for firm matches. Rows may omit the clone size; those that give it use once, few, many or a size class.

>TRBD1|TRBJ1-2|few|TRBV30
TGTGCCTCCGCCGGACAGGACAGCATTAGCTATGGCTACACCTTC
CASAGQDSISYGYTF
>-|TRBJ2-7|-|TRBV29-1
TGCAGCGCCACAGGTGGTGCTGGGGGGGGGCTCTACGAGCAGTACTTC
CSATGGAGGGLYEQYF
>-|TRBJ1-1|few|TRBV5-1
TGCGCCAGCAGTTTCGCGCCTTTGAACACTGAAGCTTTCTTT
CASSFAPLNTEAFF
>-|TRBJ2-3|few|TRBV29-1
TGCAGCGTGAGGGCGGGGGATACGCAGTATTTT
CSVRAGDTQYF
>-|TRBJ1-1|many|TRBV6-5
TGTGCCAGCAGTTACTCATCGCCGAACACTGAAGCTTTCTTT
CASSYSSPNTEAFF
>-|TRBJ1-4|-|TRBV29-1
TGCAGGCCTACCGGGGTGTACAATGAAAAACTGTTTTTT
CRPTGVYNEKLFF
>-|TRBJ2-5|few|TRBV10-3
TGTGCCAGCTGGCTAGCGCGGGAGACCCAGTACTTC
CASWLARETQYF
>TRBD1|TRBJ2-7|many|TRBV29-1
TGCAGCGTCGGCCGGGACAGGGCCATGGACGAGCAGTACTTC
CSVGRDRAMDEQYF
>-|TRBJ2-5|many|TRBV2
TGTGCCAGCACCACTGTGGATACACAAGAGACCCAGTACTTC
CASTTVDTQETQYF
>-|TRBJ1-2|-|TRBV30
TGTGCCTGGAGTGTACCTTATGTTGTTGGCTATGGCTACACCTTC
CAWSVPYVVGYGYTF
>-|TRBJ2-7|-|TRBV7-9
TGTGCCAGCAGCTTAGACGGGAGAGGGACCTACGAGCAGTACTTC
CASSLDGRGTYEQYF
>TRBD1|TRBJ2-7|-|TRBV7-9
TGTGCCAGCAGCTGGGACAGCTCACCCCTCCACTTC
CASSWDSSPLHF
>TRBD1|TRBJ1-2|-|TRBV5-6
TGTGCCAGCAGCACGGGGACAGAAGACCGCTATGGCTACACCTTC
CASSTGTEDRYGYTF
>TRBD1|TRBJ1-1|-|TRBV16
TGTGCCAGCAGCCAACAGGGGGGCACTGAAGCTTTCTTT
CASSQQGGTEAFF
>TRBD2|TRBJ2-7|-|TRBV5-1
TGCGCCAGCAGTTGGTTAGCTAGCGGAGACTACGAGCAGTACTTC
CASSWLASGDYEQYF
>TRBD1|TRBJ2-6|-|TRBV20-1
TGCAGTGCTAGGACAGGGGGGCCCTCTGGGGCCAACGTCCTGACTTTC
CSARTGGPSGANVLTF
>-|TRBJ1-6|many|TRBV20-1
TGCAGTGTCCAGGCGCCCAATTCACCCCTCCACTTT
CSVQAPNSPLHF
>TRBD2|TRBJ2-5|few|TRBV25-1
TGTGCCAGCAGTGATAGTGCCGGGGGGGCAGAGACCCAGTACTTC
CASSDSAGGAETQYF
>-|TRBJ1-5|once|TRBV15
TGTGCCACCAGCAGAGATATCCAGGGGAATCAGCCCCAGCATTTT
CATSRDIQGNQPQHF
>TRBD1|TRBJ2-5|many|TRBV15
TGTGCCACCAGCAGAGTGGGACAGGGACGGGAGACCCAGTACTTC
CATSRVGQGRETQYF
>-|TRBJ1-5|few|TRBV20-1
TGCAGTGCTAGAGAACCTCGAGACAGGAGCAATCAGCCCCAGCATTTT
CSAREPRDRSNQPQHF
>TRBD1|TRBJ1-6|many|TRBV12-3/TRBV12-4
TGTGCCAGCACCAGAGACAGGGGCGGCTCACCCCTCCACTTT
CASTRDRGGSPLHF
>TRBD1|TRBJ2-5|-|TRBV7-9
TGTGCCAGCAGCTTAGCGGGGGACAGGGTTGACGGTCCGCAGTACTTC
CASSLAGDRVDGPQYF
>TRBD1|TRBJ2-2|-|TRBV28
TGTGCCAGCAGTAGTAACAGGGGCTACACCGGGGAGCTGTTTTTT
CASSSNRGYTGELFF
>-|TRBJ1-3|-|TRBV20-1
TGCAGTGCTAGGTGGCGAACCGGAAACACCATATATTTT
CSARWRTGNTIYF
>-|TRBJ2-6|-|TRBV20-1
TGCAGTGCTAGAGATGGGTTTGGGGCCAACGTCCTGACTTTC
CSARDGFGANVLTF
>TRBD2|TRBJ2-2|-|TRBV20-1
TGCAGTGCAACTAGCGGGGCGAACACCGGGGAGCTGTTTTTT
CSATSGANTGELFF
>TRBD2|TRBJ2-7|few|TRBV20-1
TGCAGTGTGACTAGCGGGAGGGCCGGAGGGAGCGAGCAGTACTTC
CSVTSGRAGGSEQYF
>TRBD1|TRBJ2-7|-|TRBV30
TGTGCCTGGAGTAGAGGGGGCTGGGGCCTGGAGCAGTACTTC
CAWSRGGWGLEQYF
>-|TRBJ2-7|-|TRBV2
TGTGCCAGCAGGGTGACGGGGGAGCAGTACTTC
CASRVTGEQYF
>-|TRBJ2-7|-|TRBV5-1
TGCGCCAGCAGCTTCCCGGGATCATCCAACTACGAGCAGTACTTC
CASSFPGSSNYEQYF
>TRBD1|TRBJ1-1|-|TRBV10-2
TGCGCCGTCTCTATGGGACAGGGCCGGAACACTGAAGCTTTCTTT
CAVSMGQGRNTEAFF
>TRBD1|TRBJ2-7|once|TRBV6-6
TGTGCCAGCAGTTACGGGGCAGGGGGCCGCTACGAGCAGTACTTC
CASSYGAGGRYEQYF
>-|TRBJ2-5|-|TRBV20-1
TGCAGTGCTAGAGAGAAAAGCGAGACCCAGTACTTC
CSAREKSETQYF
>TRBD2|TRBJ2-2|-|TRBV7-9
TGCGCCAGCAGCCTCACGAGCGGGGAGACCGGGGAGCTGTTTTTT
CASSLTSGETGELFF
>-|TRBJ2-5|many|TRBV5-1
TGTGCCAGCAGCTTACGCCGTGGCCGTCAAGAGACCCAGTACTTC
CASSLRRGRQETQYF
>-|TRBJ1-1|-|TRBV19
TGTGCCAGTAGGGGAGGCCGCACTGAAGCTTTCTTT
CASRGGRTEAFF
>-|TRBJ1-2|many|TRBV7-9
TGTGCCAGCAGCTTCTCTACGGCAGATCCTAACTATGGCTACACCTTC
CASSFSTADPNYGYTF
>-|TRBJ1-1|many|TRBV7-9
TGTGCCAGCAGCTTAGCGGGGGTGCCGAACACTGAAGCTTTCTTT
CASSLAGVPNTEAFF
>TRBD1|TRBJ2-2|many|TRBV15
TGTGCCACCAGCAGAGAATGGGACAGGAGCACCAGGGAGCTGTTTTTT
CATSREWDRSTRELFF
>-|TRBJ1-4|-|TRBV7-9
TGTGCCAGCAGTTTAGATGGGAGCTGGGAAAAACTGTTTTTT
CASSLDGSWEKLFF
>-|TRBJ2-7|-|TRBV11-2
TGTGCCAGCAGTGAAGCCCCAGGGACAACCTACGAGCAGTACTTC
CASSEAPGTTYEQYF
>-|TRBJ1-2|many|TRBV19
TGTGCCTCACACCAGGGACACAACTATGGCTACACCTTC
CASHQGHNYGYTF
>TRBD1|TRBJ1-1|-|TRBV25-1
TGTGCCAGCAGTTTTGGGACAGGGGTTGGCGCTTTCTTT
CASSFGTGVGAFF
>TRBD1|TRBJ1-2|many|TRBV10-3
TGTGCCAGCAGTGATGATGCGACAGGGGAATATGGCTACACCTTC
CASSDDATGEYGYTF
>TRBD1|TRBJ1-6|few|TRBV4-3
TGCGCCAGCAGCCGGAACCAGGGGGCATCGTCTTCACCCCTCCACTTT
CASSRNQGASSSPLHF
>TRBD1|TRBJ2-2|-|TRBV11-3
TGTGCCAGCAGCTTAGGTTACGGACAGGCATTCGCCGGGGAGCTGTTTTTT
CASSLGYGQAFAGELFF
>-|TRBJ1-5|-|TRBV25-1
TGTGCCAGCAGTTTGCGCCGGGGGGCGGGTCAGCCCCAGCATTTT
CASSLRRGAGQPQHF
>-|TRBJ2-2|-|TRBV25-1
TGTGCCACCATTGGGGCTACTGAGGACGGGGAGCTGTTTTTT
CATIGATEDGELFF
>-|TRBJ1-2|many|TRBV29-1
TGCAGCGTTGCCTCTAACTATGGCTACACCTTC
CSVASNYGYTF
>TRBD1|TRBJ2-5|many|TRBV7-8
TGTGCCAGCAGCTCGGCACAAGACAGGGTGAAAGAGACCCAGTACTTC
CASSSAQDRVKETQYF
>-|TRBJ1-1|-|TRBV19
TGTGCCAGTAGTATCCGTGCAGCGAACACTGAAGCTTTCTTT
CASSIRAANTEAFF
>TRBD1|TRBJ1-6|-|TRBV29-1
TGCAGCGTGCTGGGACAGGGGAATTCACCCCTCCACTTT
CSVLGQGNSPLHF
>-|TRBJ1-1|-|TRBV25-1
TGTGCCAGCAGTTACGTACAGGGTCTGAACACTGAAGCTTCCTTT
CASSYVQGLNTEASF
>TRBD1|TRBJ1-2|-|TRBV28
TGTGCCAGCAGTCCACCACAGGGGGCCTATGGCTACACCTTC
CASSPPQGAYGYTF
>-|TRBJ1-2|-|TRBV2
TGTGCCAGCAGTGTGGGACGGCCCTATGGCTACACCTTC
CASSVGRPYGYTF
>-|TRBJ1-2|-|TRBV25-1
TGTGCCAGCAGTGCTAGTGCGGCAGGGGATGGCTACACCTTC
CASSASAAGDGYTF
>TRBD1|TRBJ1-1|once|TRBV19
TGTGCCAGTAGCAGGGGGGCCACTGAAGCTTTCTTT
CASSRGATEAFF
>-|TRBJ2-5|many|TRBV29-1
TGCAGCGTTGGCCGCCTCCAAGAGACCCAGTACTTC
CSVGRLQETQYF
>-|TRBJ1-1|few|TRBV10-3
TGTGCCAGCAGTTACTCTTCGGTACAGCTGAACACTGAAGCTTTCTTT
CASSYSSVQLNTEAFF